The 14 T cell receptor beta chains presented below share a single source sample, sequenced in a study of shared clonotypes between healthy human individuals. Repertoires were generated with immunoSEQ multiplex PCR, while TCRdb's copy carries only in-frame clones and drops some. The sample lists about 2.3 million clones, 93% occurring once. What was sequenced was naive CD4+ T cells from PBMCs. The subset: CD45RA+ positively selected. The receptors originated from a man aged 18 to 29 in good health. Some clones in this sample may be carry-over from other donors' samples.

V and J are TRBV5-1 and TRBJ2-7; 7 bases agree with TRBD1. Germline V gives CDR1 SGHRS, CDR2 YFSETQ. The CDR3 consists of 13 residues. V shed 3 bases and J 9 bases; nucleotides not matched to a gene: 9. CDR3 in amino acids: CASSWGTVLGQYF. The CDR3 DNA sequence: TGCGCCAGCAGCTGGGGGACAGTGCTGGGGCAGTACTTC.

The CDR3 nucleotides read TGTGCCAGCAGCCCTAGGATGGGCGGGTACAATGAGCAGTTCTTC. Its protein product is CASSPRMGGYNEQFF. This chain joins TRBV7-3 and TRBJ2-1; TRBD2 is a possible D gene (5 bases). V lost 5 bases and J 4 bases, leaving 15 bases between the germline ends. The V gene's germline CDR1 is SGHTA and CDR2 FQGTGA. The CDR3 length is 15 residues.

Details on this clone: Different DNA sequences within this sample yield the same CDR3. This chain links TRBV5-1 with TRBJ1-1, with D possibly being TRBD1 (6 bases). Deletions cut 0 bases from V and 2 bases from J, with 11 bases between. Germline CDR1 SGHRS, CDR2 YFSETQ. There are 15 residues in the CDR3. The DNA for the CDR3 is TGCGCCAGCAGCTTGGGGGGGCAGATTAACACTGAAGCTTTCTTT. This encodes CASSLGGQINTEAFF. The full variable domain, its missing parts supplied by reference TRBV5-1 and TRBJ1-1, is KAGVTQTPRYLIKTRGQQVTLSCSPISGHRSVSWYQQTPGQGLQFLFEYFSETQRNKGNFPGRFSGRQFSNSRSEMNVSTLELGDSALYLCASSLGGQINTEAFFGQGTRLTVV.

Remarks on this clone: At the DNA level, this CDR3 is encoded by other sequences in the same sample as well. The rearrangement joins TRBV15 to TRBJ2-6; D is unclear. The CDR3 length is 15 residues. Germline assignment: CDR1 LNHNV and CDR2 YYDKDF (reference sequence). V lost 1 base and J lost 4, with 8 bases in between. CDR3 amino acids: CATSRGGSGANVLTF. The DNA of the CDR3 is TGTGCCACCAGCAGAGGTGGCTCAGGGGCCAACGTCCTGACTTTC.

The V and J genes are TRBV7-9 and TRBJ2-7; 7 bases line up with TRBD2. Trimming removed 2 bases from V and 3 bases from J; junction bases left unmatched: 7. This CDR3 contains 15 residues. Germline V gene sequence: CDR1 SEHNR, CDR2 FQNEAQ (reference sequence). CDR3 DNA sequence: TGTGCCAGCAGCTTATCAAGGACTAGTCTCTACGAGCAGTACTTC. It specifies CASSLSRTSLYEQYF. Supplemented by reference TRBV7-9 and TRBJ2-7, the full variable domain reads DTGVSQNPRHKITKRGQNVTFRCDPISEHNRLYWYRQTLGQGPEFLTYFQNEAQLEKSRLLSDRFSAERPKGSFSTLEIQRTEQGDSAMYLCASSLSRTSLYEQYFGPGTRLTVT.

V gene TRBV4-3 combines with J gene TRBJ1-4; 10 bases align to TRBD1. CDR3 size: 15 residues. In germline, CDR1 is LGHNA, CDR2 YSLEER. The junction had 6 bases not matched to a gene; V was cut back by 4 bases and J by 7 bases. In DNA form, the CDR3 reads TGCGCCAGCAGCCGGGCGGGACAGGGGAGTGAAAAACTGTTTTTT. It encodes CASSRAGQGSEKLFF.

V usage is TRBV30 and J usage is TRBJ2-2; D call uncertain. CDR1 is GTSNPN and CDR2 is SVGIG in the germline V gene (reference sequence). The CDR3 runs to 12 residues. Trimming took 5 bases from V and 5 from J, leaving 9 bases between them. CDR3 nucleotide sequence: TGTGCCTGGCAGCTAGTGACCGGGGAGCTGTTTTTT. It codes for CAWQLVTGELFF.

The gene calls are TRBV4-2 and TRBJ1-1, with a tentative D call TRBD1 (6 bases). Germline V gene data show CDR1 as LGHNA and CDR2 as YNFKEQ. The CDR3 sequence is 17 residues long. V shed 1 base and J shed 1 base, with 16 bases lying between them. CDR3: CASSQVLRGGGNTEAFF. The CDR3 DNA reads TGTGCCAGCAGCCAAGTTTTGAGGGGAGGGGGGAACACTGAAGCTTTCTTT.

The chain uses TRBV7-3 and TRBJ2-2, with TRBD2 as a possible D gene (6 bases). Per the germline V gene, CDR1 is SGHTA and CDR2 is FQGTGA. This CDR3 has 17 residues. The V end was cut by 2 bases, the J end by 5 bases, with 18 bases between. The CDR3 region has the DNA TGTGCCAGCAGCTTACTGGGGGGTGACCGAGCGACCGGGGAGCTGTTTTTT. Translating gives CASSLLGGDRATGELFF. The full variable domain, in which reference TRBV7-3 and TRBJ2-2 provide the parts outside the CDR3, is GAGVSQTPSNKVTEKGKYVELRCDPISGHTALYWYRQSLGQGPEFLIYFQGTGAADDSGLPNDRFFAVRPEGSVSTLKIQRTERGDSAVYLCASSLLGGDRATGELFFGEGSRLTVL.

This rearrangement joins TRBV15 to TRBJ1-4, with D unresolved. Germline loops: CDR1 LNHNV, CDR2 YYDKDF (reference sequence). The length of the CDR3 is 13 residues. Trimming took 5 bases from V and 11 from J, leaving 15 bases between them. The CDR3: CATSLGRIEKLFF. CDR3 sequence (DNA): TGTGCCACCAGCCTCGGACGGATCGAGAAACTGTTTTTT.

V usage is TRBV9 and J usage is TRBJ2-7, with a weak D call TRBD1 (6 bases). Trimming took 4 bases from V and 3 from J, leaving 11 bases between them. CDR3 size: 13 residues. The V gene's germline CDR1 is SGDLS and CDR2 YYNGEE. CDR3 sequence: CASSREDSYEQYF. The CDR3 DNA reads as TGTGCCAGCAGCAGAGAGGACAGCTACGAGCAGTACTTC.

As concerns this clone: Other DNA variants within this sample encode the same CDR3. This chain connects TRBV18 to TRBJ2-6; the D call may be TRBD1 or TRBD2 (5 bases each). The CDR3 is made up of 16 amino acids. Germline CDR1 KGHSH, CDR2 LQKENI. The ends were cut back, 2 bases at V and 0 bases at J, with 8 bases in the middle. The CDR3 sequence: CASSPGTGSGANVLTF. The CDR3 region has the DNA TGTGCCAGCTCACCAGGGACGGGCTCTGGGGCCAACGTCCTGACTTTC. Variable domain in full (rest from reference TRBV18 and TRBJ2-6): NAGVMQNPRHLVRRRGQEARLRCSPMKGHSHVYWYRQLPEEGLKFMVYLQKENIIDESGMPKERFSAEFPKEGPSILRIQQVVRGDSAAYFCASSPGTGSGANVLTFGAGSRLTVL.

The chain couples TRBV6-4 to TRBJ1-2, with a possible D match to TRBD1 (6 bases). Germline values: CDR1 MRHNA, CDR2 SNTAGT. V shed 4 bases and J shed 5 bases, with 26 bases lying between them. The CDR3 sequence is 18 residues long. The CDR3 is CASSGPRRAGALRYGYTF. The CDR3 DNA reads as TGTGCCAGCAGTGGCCCGCGTAGGGCAGGGGCGCTTAGGTATGGCTACACCTTC.

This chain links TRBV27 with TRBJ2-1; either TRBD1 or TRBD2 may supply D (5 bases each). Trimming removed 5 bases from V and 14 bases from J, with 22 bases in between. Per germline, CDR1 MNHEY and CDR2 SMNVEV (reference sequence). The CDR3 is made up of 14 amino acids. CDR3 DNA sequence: TGTGCCAGCAGTCCCTATGGGGACCTCCTGAGGGAGTTCTTC. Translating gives CASSPYGDLLREFF.